This T cell receptor (beta chain) is from a study of blood T cell repertoires in COVID-19. Repertoires were generated with immunoSEQ multiplex PCR, while TCRdb's copy carries only in-frame clones and drops some. This table holds 250,000 to 300,000 clones, about 91% found once. The source of this sequence is a woman aged 60 to 75 with acute or convalescent COVID-19. The sample consisted of peripheral blood.

The DNA of the CDR3 is TGTGCCAGCAGCCAAGCCGAGGGTGGTTCACCCCTCCACTTT. It yields the protein CASSQAEGGSPLHF. The gene calls are TRBV3-1 (or the pseudogene TRBV3-2) and TRBJ1-6, with unresolved D. Trimming took 1 base from V and 9 from J, leaving 10 bases between them. CDR3 length: 14 amino acids. Germline V lookup: CDR1 LGHDT, CDR2 YNNKEL (reference sequence).